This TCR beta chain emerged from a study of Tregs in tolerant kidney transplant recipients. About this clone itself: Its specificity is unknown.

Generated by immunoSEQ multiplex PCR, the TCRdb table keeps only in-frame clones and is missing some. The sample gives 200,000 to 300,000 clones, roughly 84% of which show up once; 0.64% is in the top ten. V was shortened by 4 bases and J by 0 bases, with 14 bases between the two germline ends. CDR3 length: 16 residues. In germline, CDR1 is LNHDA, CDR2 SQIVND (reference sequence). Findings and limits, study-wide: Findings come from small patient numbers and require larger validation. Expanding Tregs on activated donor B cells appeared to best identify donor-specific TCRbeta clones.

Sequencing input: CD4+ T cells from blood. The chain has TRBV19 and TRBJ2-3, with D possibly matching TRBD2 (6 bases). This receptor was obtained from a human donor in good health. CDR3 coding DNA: TGTGCCAGTAGTAAGGGAGGTCTAGGGAGCACAGATACGCAGTATTTT. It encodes CASSKGGLGSTDTQYF. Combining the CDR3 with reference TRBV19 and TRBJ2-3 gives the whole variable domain DGGITQSPKYLFRKEGQNVTLSCEQNLNHDAMYWYRQDPGQGLRLIYYSQIVNDFQKGDIAEGYSVSREKKESFPLTVTSAQKNPTAFYLCASSKGGLGSTDTQYFGPGTRLTVL.